This is a list of T cell receptor beta chains from one sample in a study of tumor-infiltrating lymphocytes in oesophageal squamous cell carcinoma. TCRdb re-called the PCR reads with MiXCR, one entry per CDR3 protein. The sample carries roughly 20,000 distinct CDR3 sequences, about 50% recorded once. Sequences were obtained from esophageal tumor tissue. The receptor set was obtained from a male donor with esophageal squamous cell carcinoma. Each CDR3 is given with its conserved first and last residue. Fields, in order: V gene, clone size, D gene, J gene, CDR3 protein, CDR3 DNA. A D gene is named only where the DNA matches it firmly. The listing skips clone size in some rows; elsewhere it reads once, few, many or a size class.

v_call: TRBV7-2
clone_size: few
d_call: NA
j_call: TRBJ2-7
cdr3_aa: CASSSAGGLGQYF
cdr3_nt: TGTGCCAGCAGCTCAGCCGGGGGTCTGGGGCAGTACTTC

v_call: TRBV6-6
clone_size: medium-sized
d_call: NA
j_call: TRBJ2-1
cdr3_aa: CASSYTAGTHSYNEQFF
cdr3_nt: TGTGCCAGCAGTTACACCGCCGGGACCCACTCCTACAATGAGCAGTTCTTC

v_call: TRBV7-9
clone_size: NA
d_call: NA
j_call: TRBJ2-1
cdr3_aa: CASSLSGTDTQFF
cdr3_nt: TGTGCTAGCAGCTTAAGCGGCACAGATACGCAGTTCTTC

v_call: TRBV7-3
clone_size: NA
d_call: TRBD2
j_call: TRBJ2-3
cdr3_aa: CASSSKREARTDTQYF
cdr3_nt: TGTGCCAGCAGCTCTAAGCGGGAGGCCCGCACAGATACGCAGTATTTT

v_call: TRBV7-9
clone_size: NA
d_call: NA
j_call: TRBJ2-1
cdr3_aa: CASSLEGEGYNEQFF
cdr3_nt: TGTGCCAGCAGCTTAGAAGGGGAAGGCTACAATGAGCAGTTCTTC

v_call: TRBV7-2
clone_size: once
d_call: TRBD2
j_call: TRBJ2-7
cdr3_aa: CASSSTSGRYDEQYF
cdr3_nt: TGTGCCAGCAGCTCAACAAGCGGGAGATACGACGAGCAGTACTTC

v_call: TRBV7-9
clone_size: NA
d_call: TRBD2
j_call: TRBJ2-1
cdr3_aa: CASSLDGGLVGGEQFF
cdr3_nt: TGTGCCAGCAGCTTAGATGGGGGACTAGTAGGAGGTGAGCAGTTCTTC

v_call: TRBV7-3
clone_size: NA
d_call: NA
j_call: TRBJ2-3
cdr3_aa: CASSENTDTQYF
cdr3_nt: TGTGCCAGCAGCGAAAACACAGATACGCAGTATTTT

v_call: TRBV6-5
clone_size: NA
d_call: TRBD1
j_call: TRBJ1-5
cdr3_aa: CASSDDRVQPQHF
cdr3_nt: TGTGCCAGCAGTGACGACAGGGTTCAGCCCCAGCATTTT

v_call: TRBV7-3
clone_size: NA
d_call: TRBD2
j_call: TRBJ2-1
cdr3_aa: CASSSSGTRNEQFF
cdr3_nt: TGTGCCAGCAGCTCTTCCGGGACTAGGAATGAGCAGTTCTTC

v_call: TRBV10-3
clone_size: many
d_call: TRBD1
j_call: TRBJ1-4
cdr3_aa: CAISEGQGRIEKLFF
cdr3_nt: TGTGCCATCAGTGAGGGACAGGGGCGGATTGAAAAACTGTTTTTT

v_call: TRBV7-3
clone_size: NA
d_call: NA
j_call: TRBJ2-7
cdr3_aa: CASSLERIQYNEQYF
cdr3_nt: TGTGCCAGCAGCTTAGAAAGGATTCAATACAATGAGCAGTACTTC

v_call: TRBV5-4
clone_size: many
d_call: NA
j_call: TRBJ1-1
cdr3_aa: CASSLDTGYAEAFF
cdr3_nt: TGTGCCAGCAGCTTGGACACAGGGTACGCTGAAGCTTTCTTT

v_call: TRBV12-3/TRBV12-4
clone_size: many
d_call: NA
j_call: TRBJ2-1
cdr3_aa: CASKTGNEQFF
cdr3_nt: TGTGCCAGCAAAACGGGTAATGAGCAGTTCTTC

v_call: TRBV7-3
clone_size: NA
d_call: TRBD1
j_call: TRBJ2-5
cdr3_aa: CASSRGQGKTQYF
cdr3_nt: TGTGCCAGCAGCCGAGGACAGGGAAAGACCCAGTACTTC

v_call: TRBV15
clone_size: NA
d_call: TRBD1
j_call: TRBJ1-3
cdr3_aa: CATSRDEGDSSGNTIYF
cdr3_nt: TGTGCCACCAGCAGAGATGAGGGGGACAGCTCTGGAAACACCATATATTTT

v_call: TRBV12-3/TRBV12-4
clone_size: once
d_call: NA
j_call: TRBJ2-5
cdr3_aa: CASSPGIQNGKTQYF
cdr3_nt: TGTGCCAGCAGTCCTGGGATACAAAATGGGAAGACCCAGTACTTC

v_call: TRBV7-6
clone_size: NA
d_call: NA
j_call: TRBJ2-3
cdr3_aa: CASSSGFTDTQYF
cdr3_nt: TGTGCCAGCAGCTCAGGGTTCACAGATACGCAGTATTTT

v_call: TRBV2
clone_size: many
d_call: NA
j_call: TRBJ2-3
cdr3_aa: CASSEGGTQYF
cdr3_nt: TGTGCCAGCAGTGAAGGCGGTACGCAGTATTTT

v_call: TRBV28
clone_size: NA
d_call: NA
j_call: TRBJ2-7
cdr3_aa: CASSRRGGTVYGEQYF
cdr3_nt: TGTGCCAGCAGCCGTAGGGGAGGTACGGTGTATGGTGAGCAGTACTTC

v_call: TRBV7-9
clone_size: few
d_call: NA
j_call: TRBJ2-4
cdr3_aa: CASSTTVGGSIQYF
cdr3_nt: TGTGCCAGCAGCACTACGGTAGGGGGGTCCATTCAGTACTTC

v_call: TRBV28
clone_size: medium-sized
d_call: NA
j_call: TRBJ2-3
cdr3_aa: CASSLGRLTDTQYF
cdr3_nt: TGTGCCAGCAGCCTAGGGCGGCTCACAGATACGCAGTATTTT

v_call: TRBV27
clone_size: many
d_call: NA
j_call: TRBJ1-2
cdr3_aa: CASSFPSGVGYTF
cdr3_nt: TGTGCCAGCAGTTTCCCCTCAGGGGTTGGCTACACCTTC

v_call: TRBV7-9
clone_size: NA
d_call: NA
j_call: TRBJ2-2
cdr3_aa: CASSSGDFTGELFF
cdr3_nt: TGTGCCAGCAGCTCCGGGGACTTCACCGGGGAGCTGTTTTTT

v_call: TRBV6-4
clone_size: many
d_call: NA
j_call: TRBJ2-1
cdr3_aa: CASRPFRDMNEQFF
cdr3_nt: TGTGCCAGCAGACCTTTCCGGGACATGAATGAGCAGTTCTTC

v_call: TRBV6-1
clone_size: NA
d_call: TRBD2
j_call: TRBJ2-7
cdr3_aa: CASSVGTSVRYEQYF
cdr3_nt: TGTGCCAGCAGTGTCGGGACTAGCGTACGCTACGAGCAGTACTTC

v_call: TRBV24-1
clone_size: NA
d_call: NA
j_call: TRBJ2-1
cdr3_aa: CATSERGRAYNEQFF
cdr3_nt: TGTGCCACCAGTGAGAGGGGCCGAGCCTACAATGAGCAGTTCTTC

v_call: TRBV5-5
clone_size: many
d_call: TRBD1
j_call: TRBJ2-3
cdr3_aa: CASSRPGTGGADTQYF
cdr3_nt: TGTGCCAGCAGTCGCCCCGGGACAGGGGGGGCAGATACGCAGTATTTT

v_call: TRBV7-2
clone_size: NA
d_call: TRBD1
j_call: TRBJ2-7
cdr3_aa: CASSSGQGVIYEQYF
cdr3_nt: TGTGCCAGCAGCTCCGGACAGGGGGTAATTTACGAGCAGTACTTC

v_call: TRBV7-2
clone_size: NA
d_call: NA
j_call: TRBJ2-5
cdr3_aa: CASSADWAEQYF
cdr3_nt: TGTGCCAGCAGCGCGGACTGGGCGGAGCAGTACTTC

v_call: TRBV7-8
clone_size: NA
d_call: NA
j_call: TRBJ2-5
cdr3_aa: CASRVGFYETQYF
cdr3_nt: TGTGCCAGCAGGGTGGGGTTTTATGAGACCCAGTACTTC

v_call: TRBV6-1
clone_size: NA
d_call: NA
j_call: TRBJ2-3
cdr3_aa: CASSTGSADTQYF
cdr3_nt: TGTGCCAGCAGTACCGGGAGCGCGGATACGCAGTATTTT

v_call: TRBV6-2/TRBV6-3
clone_size: NA
d_call: NA
j_call: TRBJ2-7
cdr3_aa: CASSDTTYEQYF
cdr3_nt: TGTGCCAGCAGTGACACAACCTACGAGCAGTACTTC

v_call: TRBV4-3
clone_size: medium-sized
d_call: NA
j_call: TRBJ1-2
cdr3_aa: CASSQDRTGRPYGYTF
cdr3_nt: TGCGCCAGCAGCCAAGATCGAACAGGTCGGCCCTATGGCTACACCTTC

v_call: TRBV2
clone_size: many
d_call: NA
j_call: TRBJ1-1
cdr3_aa: CASTNRRDTEAFF
cdr3_nt: TGTGCCAGCACTAACCGCAGAGACACTGAAGCTTTCTTT

v_call: TRBV7-2
clone_size: NA
d_call: NA
j_call: TRBJ2-1
cdr3_aa: CASSWGGGSQFF
cdr3_nt: TGTGCCAGCAGTTGGGGGGGGGGCTCGCAGTTCTTC

v_call: TRBV7-6
clone_size: NA
d_call: NA
j_call: TRBJ2-7
cdr3_aa: CASSSRDHLANEQYF
cdr3_nt: TGTGCCAGCAGCTCCCGGGATCACCTAGCCAACGAGCAGTACTTC

v_call: TRBV6-4
clone_size: few
d_call: NA
j_call: TRBJ2-3
cdr3_aa: CASRGERLNTGELYF
cdr3_nt: TGTGCCAGCAGGGGGGAGCGGCTGAACACCGGGGAGCTGTATTTT

v_call: TRBV7-9
clone_size: NA
d_call: NA
j_call: TRBJ1-2
cdr3_aa: CASSLAYRAGYTF
cdr3_nt: TGTGCCAGCAGCTTAGCCTACAGGGCGGGCTACACCTTC

v_call: TRBV14
clone_size: NA
d_call: NA
j_call: TRBJ1-1
cdr3_aa: CASNLEGLNTEAFF
cdr3_nt: TGTGCCAGCAACCTCGAGGGACTCAACACTGAAGCTTTCTTT

v_call: TRBV28
clone_size: many
d_call: TRBD1
j_call: TRBJ1-1
cdr3_aa: CASRRQRGHTEAFF
cdr3_nt: TGTGCCAGCAGGAGGCAGAGGGGGCACACTGAAGCTTTCTTT

v_call: TRBV7-2
clone_size: NA
d_call: TRBD1
j_call: TRBJ2-1
cdr3_aa: CASSLGAGGHNEQFF
cdr3_nt: TGTGCCAGCAGCTTAGGGGCAGGGGGCCACAATGAGCAGTTCTTC

v_call: TRBV11-3
clone_size: few
d_call: TRBD2
j_call: TRBJ2-1
cdr3_aa: CASSLKLAGGEQFF
cdr3_nt: TGTGCCAGCAGCTTAAAACTAGCGGGGGGTGAGCAGTTCTTC

v_call: TRBV7-2
clone_size: large
d_call: TRBD2
j_call: TRBJ2-1
cdr3_aa: CASSPTSGGYNEQFF
cdr3_nt: TGTGCCAGCAGCCCAACTAGCGGGGGATACAATGAGCAGTTCTTC

v_call: TRBV7-6
clone_size: NA
d_call: NA
j_call: TRBJ2-1
cdr3_aa: CASSLDVNEQFF
cdr3_nt: TGTGCCAGCAGCTTAGACGTCAATGAGCAGTTCTTC

v_call: TRBV7-3
clone_size: NA
d_call: TRBD2
j_call: TRBJ2-5
cdr3_aa: CASSTGLAEETQYF
cdr3_nt: TGTGCCAGCAGCACCGGACTAGCGGAAGAGACCCAGTACTTC

v_call: TRBV7-9
clone_size: NA
d_call: TRBD2
j_call: TRBJ2-1
cdr3_aa: CASSSGLGDNEQFF
cdr3_nt: TGTGCCAGCAGCTCAGGACTAGGAGACAATGAGCAGTTCTTC

v_call: TRBV6-8
clone_size: once
d_call: TRBD1
j_call: TRBJ2-7
cdr3_aa: CASRVTGLEQYF
cdr3_nt: TGTGCCAGCAGAGTGACAGGGCTCGAGCAGTACTTC

v_call: TRBV7-7
clone_size: once
d_call: NA
j_call: TRBJ2-1
cdr3_aa: CASSLRRNNEQFF
cdr3_nt: TGTGCTAGCAGCTTACGTCGAAACAATGAGCAGTTCTTC

v_call: TRBV5-1
clone_size: many
d_call: TRBD2
j_call: TRBJ2-2
cdr3_aa: CASSLVPGGATGELFF
cdr3_nt: TGCGCCAGCAGCTTGGTTCCCGGGGGGGCGACCGGGGAGCTGTTTTTT

v_call: TRBV7-3
clone_size: NA
d_call: TRBD2
j_call: TRBJ2-1
cdr3_aa: CASSLGTSYNEQFF
cdr3_nt: TGTGCCAGCAGCTTAGGGACTAGCTACAATGAGCAGTTCTTC

v_call: TRBV28
clone_size: NA
d_call: NA
j_call: TRBJ2-7
cdr3_aa: CASRGRSAGEREQYF
cdr3_nt: TGTGCCAGCAGGGGGCGCTCGGCTGGTGAACGTGAGCAGTACTTC

v_call: TRBV5-1
clone_size: many
d_call: NA
j_call: TRBJ1-4
cdr3_aa: CASSPGQTNEKLFF
cdr3_nt: TGCGCCAGCAGTCCCGGACAGACTAATGAAAAACTGTTTTTT

v_call: TRBV10-3
clone_size: few
d_call: NA
j_call: TRBJ2-3
cdr3_aa: CAISEAARGGIIGMGQYF
cdr3_nt: TGTGCCATCAGTGAAGCAGCGAGGGGGGGGATTATCGGTATGGGGCAGTATTTT

v_call: TRBV10-2
clone_size: NA
d_call: NA
j_call: TRBJ1-6
cdr3_aa: CASAARGLAGGEQYF
cdr3_nt: TGCGCCAGCGCTGCGAGGGGACTAGCGGGAGGAGAGCAGTACTTT

v_call: TRBV19
clone_size: NA
d_call: NA
j_call: TRBJ1-4
cdr3_aa: CAGSTGTGEKLFF
cdr3_nt: TGTGCCGGGTCGACAGGAACGGGAGAAAAACTGTTTTTT